This is a list of T cell receptor beta chains from one sample in a study of a mutant IDH1 vaccine in newly diagnosed glioma. Their antigen targets remain unknown. Libraries were prepared by immunoSEQ multiplex PCR; TCRdb keeps only in-frame clonotypes and omits some of them. The table shows 60,000 or so clones, with roughly 84% occurring only once. Sample: PBMCs, taken from a glioma patient whose treatment included an IDH1 peptide vaccine. Every receptor here comes from a man aged 30 to 39 with glioma. The CDR3 runs from the conserved cysteine through the conserved F or W. D genes are given only for firm matches. Clone size, where shown, is once, few, many, or a class for clones that have expanded.

v_call	clone_size	d_call	j_call	cdr3_aa	cdr3_nt
TRBV5-1	.	TRBD1	TRBJ2-7	CASSTFPGQGYEQYF	TGCGCCAGCAGCACATTCCCGGGACAGGGCTACGAGCAGTACTTC
TRBV6-5	.	.	TRBJ1-5	CASSPQGEWDQPQHF	TGTGCCAGCAGTCCACAGGGTGAGTGGGATCAGCCCCAGCATTTT
TRBV12-5	.	TRBD2	TRBJ2-3	CASGLVGLGLAGGDFGDTQYF	TGTGCTAGTGGTTTGGTAGGACTCGGACTAGCGGGGGGAGATTTCGGAGATACGCAGTATTTT
TRBV5-1	.	.	TRBJ2-3	CASSSTGYTDTQYF	TGCGCCAGCAGCTCGACGGGATACACAGATACGCAGTATTTT
TRBV13	.	TRBD1	TRBJ2-5	CASSSRGMETQYF	TGTGCCAGCAGCTCCAGGGGGATGGAGACCCAGTACTTC
TRBV28	.	TRBD1	TRBJ1-5	CASSFVWGQGPNQPQHF	TGTGCCAGCAGTTTCGTCTGGGGACAGGGCCCCAATCAGCCCCAGCATTTT
TRBV18	.	.	TRBJ1-1	CASSPRLLDASTEAFF	TGTGCCAGCTCACCGAGGTTGTTGGACGCCAGCACTGAAGCTTTCTTT
TRBV7-8	once	TRBD2	TRBJ2-7	CASSLAGLAGQTEQYF	TGTGCCAGCAGCTTAGCAGGTCTAGCGGGGCAAACCGAGCAGTACTTC
TRBV29-1	.	TRBD1	TRBJ1-2	CSVEGGRGPSNYGYTF	TGCAGCGTTGAAGGGGGCAGGGGGCCCTCTAACTATGGCTACACCTTC
TRBV7-9	.	TRBD2	TRBJ2-1	CASSSSSSGGSGSYNEQFF	TGTGCCAGCAGCTCGAGTTCTAGCGGGGGGTCCGGCTCCTACAATGAGCAGTTCTTC
TRBV29-1	.	.	TRBJ1-3	CSAGGGFSGNTIYF	TGCAGCGCTGGAGGGGGATTCTCTGGAAACACCATATATTTT
TRBV10-2	once	.	TRBJ1-1	CASSDLGVGSEAFF	TGCGCCAGCAGTGATTTGGGGGTGGGCTCTGAAGCTTTCTTT
TRBV6-5	.	.	TRBJ2-2	CASRATGELFF	TGTGCCAGCCGAGCGACCGGGGAGCTGTTTTTT
TRBV7-2	.	.	TRBJ2-3	CASSLEGGGTDTQYF	TGTGCCAGCAGCTTAGAGGGGGGGGGCACAGATACGCAGTATTTT
TRBV4-1	.	.	TRBJ1-1	CASSQPHLENTEAFF	TGCGCCAGCAGCCAACCCCACCTAGAAAACACTGAAGCTTTCTTT
TRBV5-1	.	TRBD1	TRBJ2-4	CASSLEGGVWDRDLKNIQYF	TGCGCCAGCAGCTTGGAGGGAGGGGTTTGGGACAGGGATCTCAAAAACATTCAGTACTTC
TRBV18	.	.	TRBJ2-5	CASSPNQETQYF	TGTGCCAGCTCACCAAACCAAGAGACCCAGTACTTC
TRBV10-3	few	TRBD1	TRBJ2-2	CAISLLQGRNTGELFF	TGTGCCATATCACTCCTACAGGGGCGAAACACCGGGGAGCTGTTTTTT
TRBV5-1	once	TRBD1	TRBJ2-1	CASSPRGGTGAYNEQFF	TGCGCCAGCAGCCCCCGGGGAGGGACAGGGGCCTACAATGAGCAGTTCTTC
TRBV19	once	.	TRBJ1-5	CASSMRGSQPQHF	TGTGCCAGTAGTATGAGGGGGTCCCAGCCCCAGCATTTT
TRBV7-9	few	.	TRBJ1-4	CASSLGQRQEKLFF	TGTGCCAGCAGCTTAGGACAACGGCAAGAAAAACTGTTTTTT
TRBV4-2	.	.	TRBJ2-7	CASSPEKDSSYEQYF	TGTGCCAGCAGCCCCGAGAAGGACAGCTCCTACGAGCAGTACTTC
TRBV14	once	.	TRBJ2-5	CASSQDRRGETQYF	TGTGCCAGCAGCCAAGATAGAAGGGGCGAGACCCAGTACTTC
TRBV7-9	few	.	TRBJ1-1	CASSLVGDHTEAFF	TGTGCCAGCAGCTTAGTTGGGGATCACACTGAAGCTTTCTTT
TRBV30	few	TRBD1	TRBJ2-7	CAWSLRTGAYEQYF	TGTGCCTGGAGCCTCAGGACAGGGGCCTACGAGCAGTACTTC
TRBV5-6	.	.	TRBJ2-5	CASSLSRRAETQYF	TGTGCCAGCAGCTTGTCGCGCAGGGCAGAGACCCAGTACTTC
TRBV5-6	few	.	TRBJ1-1	CASSSRGRGTEAFF	TGTGCCAGCAGCAGTCGGGGGCGCGGGACTGAAGCTTTCTTT
TRBV5-6	.	TRBD1	TRBJ2-5	CASSFGDRDWETQYF	TGTGCCAGCAGCTTCGGGGACAGGGATTGGGAGACCCAGTACTTC
TRBV6-1	.	.	TRBJ1-3	CATKMNVSGNTIYF	TGTGCCACCAAAATGAATGTCTCTGGAAACACCATATATTTT
TRBV6-5	.	.	TRBJ1-3	CASRQNSGNTIYF	TGTGCCAGCAGACAAAACTCTGGAAACACCATATATTTT
TRBV6-5	.	.	TRBJ1-5	CASSYRWQGNQPQHF	TGTGCCAGCAGTTACCGATGGCAGGGCAATCAGCCCCAGCATTTT
TRBV28	.	TRBD1	TRBJ2-7	CASRTGGVYEQYF	TGTGCCAGCAGAACAGGGGGCGTGTACGAGCAGTACTTC
TRBV5-1	few	.	TRBJ1-4	CASSLAGVATNEKLFF	TGCGCCAGCAGCTTGGCCGGAGTTGCAACTAATGAAAAACTGTTTTTT
TRBV13	.	TRBD2	TRBJ2-7	CASSRTSGGRSSYEQYF	TGTGCCAGCAGCCGGACTAGCGGGGGGAGATCATCCTACGAGCAGTACTTC
TRBV15	.	TRBD1	TRBJ1-5	CATSRGTGGSNQPQHF	TGTGCCACCAGCAGAGGGACAGGTGGGAGCAATCAGCCCCAGCATTTT
TRBV1	.	.	TRBJ1-1	CTSSQTGTCRTEAFF	TGCACCAGCAGCCAGACCGGGACTTGCCGCACTGAAGCTTTCTTT
TRBV27	few	TRBD1	TRBJ1-1	CASSSWTGSEAFF	TGTGCCAGCAGTTCCTGGACAGGGTCTGAAGCTTTCTTT
TRBV2	.	.	TRBJ2-2	CASRARGSTGELFF	TGTGCCAGCAGGGCCAGGGGTAGTACCGGGGAGCTGTTTTTT
TRBV6-6	.	.	TRBJ2-3	CASSYDMTDTQYF	TGTGCCAGCAGTTACGACATGACAGATACGCAGTATTTT
TRBV19	few	TRBD1	TRBJ1-4	CASSTGQGPRTNEKLFF	TGTGCCAGTAGTACCGGACAGGGACCGCGGACTAATGAAAAACTGTTTTTT
TRBV19	few	.	TRBJ1-2	CASSIAQDYYGYTF	TGTGCCAGTAGTATAGCGCAAGATTACTATGGCTACACCTTC
TRBV18	once	.	TRBJ1-4	CASSPGISTNEKLFF	TGTGCCAGCTCACCAGGAATTTCGACTAATGAAAAACTGTTTTTT
TRBV7-6	.	.	TRBJ2-7	CASSPVDLGGYEQYF	TGTGCCAGCAGCCCCGTAGATTTGGGAGGCTACGAGCAGTACTTC
TRBV6-5	.	TRBD1	TRBJ1-5	CASSYGQGGNQPQHF	TGTGCCAGCAGTTACGGACAGGGAGGCAATCAGCCCCAGCATTTT
TRBV6-1	.	.	TRBJ1-5	CASRRTESNQPQHF	TGTGCCAGCAGGCGGACAGAGTCAAATCAGCCCCAGCATTTT
TRBV30	few	.	TRBJ1-5	CAWSVGGSNQPQHF	TGTGCCTGGAGTGTGGGCGGTAGCAATCAGCCCCAGCATTTT
TRBV6-9	.	.	TRBJ2-7	CASSLAPGHMRYEQYF	TGTGCCAGCAGCCTAGCCCCGGGACACATGCGCTACGAGCAGTACTTC
TRBV2	.	TRBD1	TRBJ1-5	CASSGQGGNQPQHF	TGTGCCAGCAGTGGACAGGGGGGCAATCAGCCCCAGCATTTT
TRBV6-5	.	TRBD2	TRBJ2-1	CASSSRTSGGYNEQFF	TGTGCCAGCAGTTCCAGGACTAGCGGGGGCTACAATGAGCAGTTCTTC
TRBV5-4	.	TRBD2	TRBJ2-7	CASTLGGVNPYEQYF	TGTGCCAGCACCCTCGGGGGGGTTAATCCCTACGAGCAGTACTTC
TRBV29-1	.	TRBD2	TRBJ2-1	CSVAPRLAVNSYNEQFF	TGCAGCGTTGCTCCTCGGCTAGCGGTTAACTCCTACAATGAGCAGTTCTTC
TRBV2	.	.	TRBJ2-7	CARGPGSSNYEQYF	TGTGCCAGAGGGCCAGGCAGTAGTAACTACGAGCAGTACTTC
TRBV11-2	.	TRBD1	TRBJ2-7	CASSLWTGPTYEQYF	TGTGCCAGCAGCTTATGGACAGGGCCCACCTACGAGCAGTACTTC
TRBV9	.	.	TRBJ1-2	CASSVESGTRLYGCTF	TGTGCCAGCAGCGTAGAGAGTGGGACAAGACTCTATGGCTGCACCTTC
TRBV13	.	TRBD1	TRBJ2-3	CASSLWGQDTDTQYF	TGTGCCAGCAGCTTATGGGGACAGGACACAGATACGCAGTATTTT
TRBV18	.	TRBD1	TRBJ2-7	CASSPLRQGAYEQYF	TGTGCCAGCTCACCACTTAGACAGGGAGCGTACGAGCAGTACTTC
TRBV9	.	.	TRBJ2-2	CASSVTTGELFF	TGTGCCAGCAGCGTGACCACCGGGGAGCTGTTTTTT
TRBV27	.	.	TRBJ1-5	CASSLRIYSNQPQHF	TGTGCCAGCAGTTTACGGATTTATAGCAATCAGCCCCAGCATTTT